This T cell receptor (beta chain) derives from a study of OX40 agonist ivuxolimab in advanced cancers. The repertoire was sequenced with immunoSEQ multiplex PCR; TCRdb's copy has only in-frame clones and lacks some. The sample lists 81,000 or so clones, about 90% occurring once. The CDR3 has 14 amino acids. V was cut by 2 bases and J by 1 base, with 6 bases left in between. CDR1 is SEHNR and CDR2 is FQNEAQ in the germline V gene (reference sequence). This receptor was identified in an adult with an advanced solid tumor such as melanoma, head and neck, liver or kidney cancer. The J gene is TRBJ1-3, the V gene TRBV7-9; D is ambiguous. Sequencing was performed on CD4+ or CD8+ T cells sorted from blood, taken in a trial of the OX40 agonist ivuxolimab. The CDR3 is CASSLPLSGNTIYF. The CDR3 DNA reads as TGTGCCAGCAGCTTACCTCTTTCTGGAAACACCATATATTTT.